A single sample is the source of the 9 T cell receptor beta chains below, sequenced in a study of shared clonotypes between healthy human individuals. The table came from immunoSEQ multiplex PCR; TCRdb's copy has only in-frame clones and leaves some out. This sample has 2,500,000 or so clones, with 85% to 95% found just once. The sample comprised naive CD4+ T cells from PBMCs. The subset was: CD45RA+ positively selected. These receptors were obtained from a man between 18 and 29 years old in good health. Some clones in this sample may be carry-over from other donors' samples.

J is TRBJ2-3 and V is TRBV10-1; D is possibly TRBD2 (6 bases). V was cut by 3 bases and J by 0 bases, with 7 bases left in between. This CDR3 is 14 amino acids long. The germline gives CDR1 WNHNN, CDR2 SYGVQD (reference sequence). DNA of the CDR3: TGCGCCAGCAGTGATCGGGGGAGCACAGATACGCAGTATTTT. Residues: CASSDRGSTDTQYF.

The CDR3 sequence: CASSESRGGNTIYF. In DNA, the CDR3 is TGCGCCAGCAGTGAATCCCGTGGAGGGAACACCATATATTTT. V and J are TRBV10-2 and TRBJ1-3; unclear D gene. The CDR3 runs to 14 residues. Germline V lookup: CDR1 WSHSY, CDR2 SAAADI. V shed 3 bases and J shed 7 bases, with 13 bases lying between them.

This sequence joins TRBV18 and TRBJ2-1, with 14 bases fitting TRBD2. The CDR3 consists of 17 residues. Germline V gives CDR1 KGHSH, CDR2 LQKENI. Trimming took 3 bases from V and 2 from J; bases not matched to a gene: 3. The CDR3 spells CASSPGTSGRPYNEQFF. The CDR3, as DNA: TGTGCCAGCTCACCGGGGACTAGCGGGAGACCCTACAATGAGCAGTTCTTC.

The chain joins TRBV10-1 to TRBJ2-7; 8 bases map to TRBD2. Germline assignment: CDR1 WNHNN and CDR2 SYGVQD (reference sequence). This CDR3 comprises 15 residues. V dropped 8 bases and J dropped 3; count of bases not matched to a gene: 12. CDR3 region: CASRGLAGEDYEQYF. The CDR3 DNA reads as TGCGCCAGCCGAGGACTAGCAGGGGAGGACTACGAGCAGTACTTC.

This chain links TRBV7-6 with TRBJ2-7, with 8 bases aligning to TRBD2. J lost 5 bases, V lost 3 bases, and 6 bases had no gene match. CDR3 length: 14 residues. Germline V gives CDR1 SGHVS, CDR2 FNYEAQ. The CDR3 loop reads CASSFRAGGDEQYF. CDR3 coding DNA: TGTGCCAGCAGCTTTAGGGCGGGAGGTGACGAGCAGTACTTC.

The CDR3, as DNA: TGCAGCGTCGTGGGGCAGGGTCTCGCTGGGGCCAACGTCCTGACTTTC. Translating it yields CSVVGQGLAGANVLTF. The chain combines TRBV29-1 with TRBJ2-6, with D tentatively TRBD1 (5 bases). Trimming took 6 bases from V and 2 from J, leaving 17 bases between them. CDR1 SQVTM and CDR2 ANQGSEA come from the germline V gene. The CDR3 is made up of 16 amino acids.

The chain carries TRBV28 and TRBJ1-2; TRBD1 agrees at 8 bases. The length of the CDR3 is 14 residues. Germline V CDR1 and CDR2: MDHEN, SYDVKM. V shed 6 bases, J shed 4 bases, and the junction held 7 bases outside the gene matches. CDR3 protein: CASREQGGTYGYTF. In DNA, the CDR3 is TGTGCCAGCAGAGAACAGGGGGGGACCTATGGCTACACCTTC.

The chain links TRBV5-1 to TRBJ2-1; 9 bases align to TRBD2. Germline CDR1 is SGHRS and CDR2 is YFSETQ. The J segment lost 0 bases and the V segment lost 4 bases, leaving 5 bases of the junction unmatched. The CDR3 contains 16 residues. The CDR3 reads CASSTDSGSSYNEQFF. The CDR3 DNA follows: TGCGCCAGCAGCACCGATAGCGGGAGCTCCTACAATGAGCAGTTCTTC.

CDR3 sequence reads: CASTGLSFVHEQYF. In DNA form, the CDR3 reads TGTGCCAGCACCGGACTGAGTTTCGTCCACGAGCAGTACTTC. V usage is TRBV9 and J usage is TRBJ2-7, with D possibly matching TRBD2 (5 bases). Germline lookup yields CDR1 SGDLS and CDR2 YYNGEE. V was trimmed by 6 bases and J by 5 bases, leaving 18 bases between them. This CDR3 spans 14 amino acids.